These 10 T cell receptor beta chains came from one sample sequenced in a study of shared clonotypes between healthy human individuals. Libraries were prepared by immunoSEQ multiplex PCR; TCRdb keeps only in-frame clonotypes and omits some of them. The sample records millions of clones, just over 90% being singletons. Sequenced material: naive CD4+ T cells sorted from blood. Subset described: CD45RA+ positively selected. The receptors shown here come from a young man in good health.

The chain joins TRBV9 to TRBJ1-6; D gene ambiguous. V lost 0 bases and J 5 bases, leaving 9 bases between the germline ends. There are 15 residues in the CDR3. Germline loops: CDR1 SGDLS, CDR2 YYNGEE. CDR3 loop: CASSVAHGDNSPLHF. As DNA, the CDR3 is TGTGCCAGCAGCGTAGCTCACGGGGATAATTCACCCCTCCACTTT.

In its sample, this clone was seen once. V and J are TRBV28 and TRBJ2-3; 10 bases fit TRBD1. The CDR3 loop spans 18 amino acids. CDR1 and CDR2 from the germline V gene are MDHEN and SYDVKM. Trimming removed 4 bases from V and 1 base from J; junction bases left unmatched: 11. The CDR3 coding sequence is TGTGCCAGCAGTTCAGGAGGGCTAGGGACAGGGGGCACAGATACGCAGTATTTT. Translated, it gives CASSSGGLGTGGTDTQYF.

As for this clone: Within the sample, other DNA sequences also encode this same CDR3. This chain connects TRBV5-4 to TRBJ2-2, with unresolved D. Germline assignment: CDR1 SGHNT and CDR2 YYREEE (reference sequence). V gave up 1 base and J gave up 2 bases, with 0 bases separating them. The CDR3 loop spans 12 amino acids. DNA for the CDR3: TGTGCCAGCAGCTTGAACACCGGGGAGCTGTTTTTT. Its translation: CASSLNTGELFF.

The chain employs TRBV5-6 and TRBJ2-3, with unresolved D. Trimming removed 2 bases at V and 3 bases at J, with 10 bases between. The CDR3 loop spans 14 amino acids. Germline assignment: CDR1 SGHDT and CDR2 YYEEEE. The CDR3 reads CASSLQLVTDTQYF. CDR3 in DNA: TGTGCCAGCAGCTTACAGTTGGTTACAGATACGCAGTATTTT.

In the case of this clone: Different DNA sequences within this sample yield the same CDR3. V is TRBV9 and J is TRBJ2-5, with 10 nucleotides matching TRBD2. With 0 bases clipped from V and 5 bases from J, the junction kept 4 bases outside the gene matches. CDR3 length: 15 residues. Germline CDR1 is SGDLS and CDR2 is YYNGEE. CDR3 residues: CASSVASGGWETQYF. The CDR3 region has the DNA TGTGCCAGCAGCGTAGCTAGCGGGGGTTGGGAGACCCAGTACTTC.

V gene TRBV7-9 combines with J gene TRBJ2-1, with 7 bases that match TRBD2. The CDR3 is 15 amino acids. Germline assignment: CDR1 SEHNR and CDR2 FQNEAQ (reference sequence). After removal of 6 bases from V and 0 bases from J, the junction contained 5 bases not matched to a gene. The CDR3 DNA sequence: TGTGCCAGCAGGTCCAGCGGGACCTCCTACAATGAGCAGTTCTTC. It is translated as CASRSSGTSYNEQFF.

The chain employs TRBV5-6 and TRBJ1-2; unclear D gene. Trimming pared 0 bases from V and 5 bases from J, leaving 17 bases between. CDR3 size: 16 residues. CDR1 and CDR2 (germline): SGHDT, YYEEEE. The CDR3 nucleotides read TGTGCCAGCAGCTTGGACAGTCACCCCCCCAATTATGGCTACACCTTC. This codes for CASSLDSHPPNYGYTF.

This clone showed up just once. CDR3 coding DNA: TGCGCCAGCAGCTTGAGGGGGGGAGAAGAGACCCAGTACTTC. This codes for CASSLRGGEETQYF. J is TRBJ2-5 and V is TRBV5-1, with D perhaps matching TRBD2 (7 bases). This CDR3 region has 14 residues. Per germline, CDR1 SGHRS and CDR2 YFSETQ. The V gene lost 1 base and the J gene lost 3 bases, with 10 bases spanning the gap.

The V call is TRBV30, the J call TRBJ1-4, with D uncertain. This CDR3 contains 13 residues. Per germline, CDR1 GTSNPN and CDR2 SVGIG (reference sequence). Trimming stripped 4 bases from V and 8 bases from J, with 14 bases between. CDR3 residues: CAWKTTPGEKLFF. CDR3 DNA sequence: TGTGCCTGGAAGACAACCCCGGGCGAAAAACTGTTTTTT. Drawing the rest from reference TRBV30 and TRBJ1-4, the complete variable domain is SQTIHQWPATLVQPVGSPLSLECTVEGTSNPNLYWYRQAAGRGLQLLFYSVGIGQISSEVPQNLSASRPQDRQFILSSKKLLLSDSGFYLCAWKTTPGEKLFFGSGTQLSVL.

This chain uses TRBV5-8 with TRBJ2-5, with D perhaps given as TRBD1 or TRBD2 (6 bases each). V was shortened by 5 bases and J by 6 bases, with 14 bases between the two germline ends. The CDR3 consists of 13 residues. CDR1 SGHTS and CDR2 YDEGEE come from the germline V gene. The CDR3 loop is CASSRTGAQTQYF. The CDR3, as DNA: TGTGCCAGCAGTAGGACGGGGGCGCAGACCCAGTACTTC.